Sequencing of this T cell receptor (beta chain) was carried out in a study of T cells in Graves' hyperthyroidism and ophthalmopathy. RNA transcripts were the template for amplifying TCR beta CDR3 regions. TCR CDR3 regions were first amplified by RT-PCR with HTBI primers. TCRdb itself ran the multiplex PCR reads through MiXCR, one entry per CDR3 protein. This table has about 300,000 distinct CDR3 sequences, roughly 13% appearing once. This clonotype showed up just a few times. The source of this sequence is a woman aged 25 to 45 with Graves' hyperthyroidism that later progressed to Graves' ophthalmopathy. The specimen sequenced was blood.

The DNA for the CDR3 is TGTGCCAGCAGCCAAGAAATCTCCAATGAGCAGTTCTTC. Its protein product is CASSQEISNEQFF. This chain joins TRBV14 and TRBJ2-1; the D is unclear. V was pared by 0 bases and J by 6 bases, with 6 bases between. Germline lookup yields CDR1 SGHDN and CDR2 FVKESK. This CDR3 has 13 amino acids.